This T cell receptor beta chain was retrieved from a study of Graves' ophthalmopathy and Graves' hyperthyroidism. About the research overall: Over 18 months of follow-up, stable hyperthyroidism required that no ophthalmopathy appear. Findings and caveats of the study: Ophthalmopathy cases were distinguished from stable hyperthyroidism by a 13-signature model, reaching over 85% sensitivity and over 80% specificity. Detection in blood was also observed for most expanded thyroid clonotypes above 0.001 frequency.

Details on this clonotype: What it binds is not known.

Other autoimmune diseases, uncontrolled infections, pregnancy or lactation ruled patients out of participation. RNA transcripts yielded amplified TCR beta CDR3 regions. In the first round, RT-PCR was carried out with HTBI primers, and a multiplex PCR formed the second round. TCRdb used MiXCR to reprocess the multiplex PCR reads, holding one entry per CDR3 protein. Of over a million distinct CDR3 sequences in the sample, about two fifths were seen once. CDR3 length: 14 amino acids. The ends lost 6 bases at V and 7 bases at J; junction bases unmatched: 9. The source of this sequence is an adult man with Graves' hyperthyroidism. The V and J genes are TRBV12-3 or TRBV12-4 and TRBJ2-7; 10 bases agree with TRBD2. The sequenced sample was peripheral blood or thyroid tissue (not recorded which). Written as DNA, the CDR3 is TGTGCCAGCAGACCTAGCGGGAGCGGGGGGGAGCAGTACTTC. This encodes CASRPSGSGGEQYF.